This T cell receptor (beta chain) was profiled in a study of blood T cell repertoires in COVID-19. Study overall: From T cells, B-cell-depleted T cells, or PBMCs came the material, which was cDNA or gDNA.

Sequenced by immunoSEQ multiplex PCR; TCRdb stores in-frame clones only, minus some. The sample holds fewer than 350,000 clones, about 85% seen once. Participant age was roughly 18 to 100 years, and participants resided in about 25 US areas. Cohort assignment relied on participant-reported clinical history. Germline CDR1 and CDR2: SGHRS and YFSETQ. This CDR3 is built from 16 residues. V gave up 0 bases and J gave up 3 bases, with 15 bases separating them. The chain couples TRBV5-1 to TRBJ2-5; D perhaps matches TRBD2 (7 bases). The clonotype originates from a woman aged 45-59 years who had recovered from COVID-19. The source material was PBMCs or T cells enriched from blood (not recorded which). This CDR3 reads CASSLGPGAGEETQYF. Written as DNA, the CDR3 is TGCGCCAGCAGCTTGGGTCCAGGGGCGGGGGAAGAGACCCAGTACTTC.